Below, 25 T cell receptor beta chains from the same sample are listed, as sequenced in a study of blood T cell repertoires in COVID-19 (dated by TCRdb to the early 2020s). The method was the immunoSEQ multiplex PCR assay. Entries here come from immuneACCESS through TCRdb and include only in-frame sequences with V and J called. Some clones fail to appear in such tables; in the studies checked, an unresolved V gene covers under half of the shortfall, and the cause of the remainder is unknown. In this sample the table shows about 41,000 clones, about 85% of which occur a single time. Around 4% of the sample belongs to the ten largest clones. The sample consisted of peripheral blood. These TCRs come from a man between 60 and 75 years old with acute or convalescent COVID-19.

This clone occurred once. The V call is TRBV10-3, the J call TRBJ2-5; D perhaps matches TRBD1 (6 bases). The CDR3 spans 14 residues. Germline V gene data show CDR1 as ENHRY and CDR2 as SYGVKD. V shed 2 bases and J shed 4 bases, with 11 bases lying between them. This chain's CDR3 is CAISEAGAVETQYF. The CDR3 DNA reads as TGTGCCATCAGTGAGGCAGGGGCTGTAGAGACCCAGTACTTC.

This chain joins TRBV5-4 and TRBJ2-7; a possible D gene is TRBD2 (7 bases). V lost 0 bases and J 4 bases, leaving 17 bases between the germline ends. CDR3 length equals 16 residues. The germline CDR1 and CDR2 sequences are SGHNT and YYREEE (reference sequence). The CDR3 bases are TGTGCCAGCAGCTTGGAGGGGGGGCCAATCTCATACGAGCAGTACTTC. Amino acids: CASSLEGGPISYEQYF.

This clone has more than one count but fewer than ten. The J gene is TRBJ2-1, the V gene TRBV5-1; D might be TRBD2 (5 bases). Germline V gene sequence: CDR1 SGHRS, CDR2 YFSETQ. Trimming left V 1 base short and J 2 bases short, with 13 bases between. This CDR3 comprises 16 residues. The CDR3 is CASSLTSIGAYNEQFF. DNA of the CDR3: TGCGCCAGCAGCTTGACATCAATCGGGGCCTACAATGAGCAGTTCTTC.

The chain is built from TRBV10-3 and TRBJ2-3; perhaps TRBD2 as D (7 bases). Trimming took 4 bases from V and 6 from J, leaving 14 bases between them. The CDR3 is made up of 14 amino acids. Germline CDR1 reads ENHRY; CDR2 reads SYGVKD. In DNA form, the CDR3 reads TGTGCCATCAGTGCCGGGGGGCCCACGGATACGCAGTATTTT. Translating gives CAISAGGPTDTQYF.

The chain couples TRBV6-6 to TRBJ1-4; D is possibly TRBD1 (6 bases). The CDR3 is made up of 15 amino acids. V was cut by 6 bases and J by 1 base, with 12 bases left in between. The germline gives CDR1 MNHNY, CDR2 SVGAGI (reference sequence). This CDR3 reads CASRPRGLTNEKLFF. The CDR3 DNA reads as TGTGCCAGCAGGCCTAGGGGGTTAACTAATGAAAAACTGTTTTTT.

The chain recombines TRBV6-1 with TRBJ1-2, with D possibly TRBD1 on 5 matching bases. Germline lookup yields CDR1 MNHNS and CDR2 SASEGT. The V gene lost 2 bases and the J gene lost 1 base, with 14 bases spanning the gap. CDR3 length equals 16 residues. The CDR3 bases are TGTGCCAGCAGTGAACGGTGGCAGGGTCGTAACTATGGCTACACCTTC. It encodes CASSERWQGRNYGYTF.

This chain uses TRBV11-2 with TRBJ2-1; tentatively, D is TRBD2 (5 bases). The CDR3 has 17 residues. Germline CDR1 is SGHAT and CDR2 is FQNNGV. Trimming cost V 6 bases and J 0 bases, with 18 bases left between them. CDR3 amino acids: CASSPGVGVSSYNEQFF. CDR3 sequence (DNA): TGTGCCAGCAGTCCTGGAGTCGGGGTAAGCTCCTACAATGAGCAGTTCTTC.

V is TRBV29-1 and J is TRBJ1-3; D not resolved. V lost 5 bases, J lost 2 bases, and 10 bases lay in between. The CDR3 has 13 residues. CDR1 and CDR2 (germline): SQVTM, ANQGSEA. The CDR3 DNA reads TGCAGCGTTCAGGAGGCGACTGGAAACACCATATATTTT. Encoded protein: CSVQEATGNTIYF.

The chain carries TRBV14 and TRBJ1-6; TRBD1 matches at 9 bases. Germline values: CDR1 SGHDN, CDR2 FVKESK. V shed 0 bases and J 1 base; nucleotides not matched to a gene: 4. The CDR3 length is 18 residues. The CDR3 protein is CASSQEKQGASYNSPLHF. The DNA of the CDR3 is TGTGCCAGCAGCCAAGAGAAACAGGGGGCGTCCTATAATTCACCCCTCCACTTT.

J is TRBJ2-5 and V is TRBV7-4; maybe TRBD2 (5 bases). The CDR3 length is 12 residues. Germline assignment: CDR1 SGHVT and CDR2 SQSDAQ. Between the trimmed V and J ends, which lost 3 bases and 4 bases, there was a span of 6 bases. For the CDR3, the DNA is TGTGCCAGCAGCTTGAGCGGAGAGACCCAGTACTTC. This encodes CASSLSGETQYF.

The rearrangement joins TRBV6-2 or TRBV6-3 to TRBJ1-5; perhaps TRBD1 as D (5 bases). V lost 1 base and J lost 4, with 11 bases in between. CDR1 is MNHEY, CDR2 SVGEGT, per germline. The CDR3 has 15 amino acids. Here the CDR3 DNA reads TGTGCCAGCAGTTACTTAGGGGATCGAAATCAGCCCCAGCATTTT. It specifies CASSYLGDRNQPQHF.

This clone appeared a single time. V and J are TRBV30 and TRBJ1-1, with a weak D call TRBD1 (5 bases). Germline V CDR1 and CDR2: GTSNPN, SVGIG (reference sequence). The CDR3 is made up of 13 amino acids. The ends were cut back, 6 bases at V and 5 bases at J, with 16 bases in the middle. The CDR3 region is CACSTGRSTEAFF. The DNA of the CDR3 is TGTGCCTGTAGCACAGGACGTTCAACTGAAGCTTTCTTT.

This clone was seen a single time. V and J are TRBV19 and TRBJ2-1, with D perhaps matching TRBD2 (5 bases). Trimming removed 3 bases at V and 4 bases at J, with 10 bases between. The CDR3 totals 14 residues. The germline V gene has CDR1 LNHDA and CDR2 SQIVND (reference sequence). The CDR3 protein is CASSIARGYNEQFF. The DNA of the CDR3 is TGTGCCAGTAGTATCGCAAGAGGGTACAATGAGCAGTTCTTC.

The CDR3 protein is CASSLATANNSPLHF. The CDR3, as DNA: TGTGCCAGCAGCTTAGCGACAGCAAATAATTCACCCCTCCACTTT. The chain couples TRBV7-2 to TRBJ1-6; D perhaps matches TRBD1 (5 bases). V lost 0 bases to trimming and J lost 5 bases, with 8 bases between them. The CDR3 extends over 15 amino acids. CDR1 and CDR2 from the germline V gene are SGHTA and FQGNSA.

CDR3 in amino acids: CASDRGSGNTIYF. In DNA, the CDR3 is TGTGCCAGCGATAGGGGGTCTGGAAACACCATATATTTT. The chain is built from TRBV12-3 or TRBV12-4 and TRBJ1-3, with D possibly TRBD1 on 6 matching bases. CDR3 length equals 13 residues. The V and J ends lost 8 bases and 1 base respectively, with 9 bases between them.

The chain uses TRBV6-5 and TRBJ1-1; D is unresolved. Germline V gene lookup returns CDR1 MNHEY and CDR2 SVGAGI. Trimming stripped 6 bases from V and 3 bases from J, with 14 bases between. The CDR3 has 14 amino acids. Here the CDR3 reads CASRRDNGDTEAFF. The CDR3, as DNA: TGTGCCAGCAGACGGGATAATGGGGACACTGAAGCTTTCTTT.

The rearrangement uses TRBV29-1 and TRBJ1-2; D uncertain. V was shortened by 3 bases and J by 3 bases, with 11 bases between the two germline ends. This CDR3 region has 13 residues. Germline V gene lookup returns CDR1 SQVTM and CDR2 ANQGSEA. In DNA form, the CDR3 reads TGCAGCGTTGACCCAGAACATTACTATGGCTACACCTTC. Amino acids: CSVDPEHYYGYTF.

This clone has only one observation. This chain uses TRBV2 with TRBJ1-6; tentative D call: TRBD1 (6 bases). This CDR3 is built from 16 residues. Germline CDR1 SNHLY, CDR2 FYNNEI. V shed 3 bases and J shed 5 bases, with 14 bases lying between them. The CDR3 bases are TGTGCCAGCAGTGACCCGTATAGGGGGAATAATTCACCCCTCCACTTT. Amino acid sequence: CASSDPYRGNNSPLHF. Complete variable domain (other parts from reference TRBV2 and TRBJ1-6): EPEVTQTPSHQVTQMGQEVILRCVPISNHLYFYWYRQILGQKVEFLVSFYNNEISEKSEIFDDQFSVERPDGSNFTLKIRSTKLEDSAMYFCASSDPYRGNNSPLHFGNGTRLTVT.

J is TRBJ2-3 and V is TRBV19; a weak D match, TRBD1 (6 bases). The germline V gene has CDR1 LNHDA and CDR2 SQIVND (reference sequence). The V and J ends lost 7 bases and 6 bases respectively, with 8 bases between them. The CDR3 spans 11 residues. The CDR3 loop reads CASKGGDTQYF. CDR3 nucleotide sequence: TGTGCCAGTAAAGGGGGTGATACGCAGTATTTT.

This chain links TRBV6-5 with TRBJ2-2, with a tentative D call TRBD1 (5 bases). The CDR3 contains 14 residues. From germline, CDR1 is MNHEY and CDR2 SVGAGI. The V and J ends lost 10 bases and 4 bases respectively, with 16 bases between them. The CDR3 sequence: CAIQGQGITGELFF. The CDR3 bases are TGTGCCATCCAAGGGCAGGGAATCACCGGGGAGCTGTTTTTT.

The chain couples TRBV6-2 or TRBV6-3 to TRBJ1-1, with 8 bases matching TRBD1. CDR1 and CDR2 (germline): MNHEY, SVGEGT. J gave up 2 bases and V 6 bases, and 17 bases lay outside the gene matches. The CDR3 extends over 18 amino acids. This CDR3 reads CASSASTDRVRSNTEAFF. The CDR3 bases are TGTGCCAGCAGCGCCTCAACGGACAGGGTAAGGAGCAACACTGAAGCTTTCTTT.

The rearrangement links TRBV19 to TRBJ2-1, with 8 bases that match TRBD2. Trimming took 10 bases from V and 5 from J; bases not matched to a gene: 13. The CDR3 extends over 15 amino acids. In germline, CDR1 is LNHDA, CDR2 SQIVND (reference sequence). The CDR3 loop reads CATRGSGGGNNEQFF. CDR3 coding DNA: TGTGCCACCCGAGGGAGCGGGGGAGGGAACAATGAGCAGTTCTTC.

V usage is TRBV7-2 and J usage is TRBJ1-5; D is possibly TRBD1 (5 bases). V gave up 6 bases and J gave up 4 bases, with 13 bases separating them. CDR1 and CDR2 (germline): SGHTA, FQGNSA. The CDR3 consists of 14 residues. CDR3 DNA: TGTGCCAGCAGTTCAGGGTTAGGAAATCAGCCCCAGCATTTT. This encodes CASSSGLGNQPQHF.

The chain carries TRBV27 and TRBJ1-2; 10 nucleotides line up with TRBD1. The CDR3 has 15 residues. Trimming removed 6 bases from V and 4 bases from J; junction bases left unmatched: 8. Germline V gene lookup returns CDR1 MNHEY and CDR2 SMNVEV (reference sequence). As DNA, the CDR3 is TGTGCCAGCAGGAAATCGGGACAGGGGTTCTATGGCTACACCTTC. This encodes CASRKSGQGFYGYTF.

The gene calls are TRBV19 and TRBJ2-1, with D tentatively TRBD1 (6 bases). The CDR3 is 13 residues long. V was clipped by 4 bases and J by 9 bases, with 13 bases between them. Germline CDR1 and CDR2: LNHDA and SQIVND (reference sequence). The CDR3 region has the DNA TGTGCCAGTAGTACTAACAGGGATAGTGAGCAGTTCTTC. Translating it yields CASSTNRDSEQFF.